This record covers a single T cell receptor beta chain. This clone showed up just once. This clone's antigen is unknown. Base quality data are lacking; no much larger clone is found one base away. The sample comes from a study of blood T cell repertoires in COVID-19 (dated by TCRdb to the early 2020s). Study-level background: Samples covering the acute and convalescent phases of COVID-19 were provided by collaborators in the United States, Italy and Spain. The material from the prospective study consisted of cDNA or gDNA derived from T cells, B-cell-depleted T cells, or PBMCs. Deeply sampled blood TCRbeta repertoires from subjects exposed to, actively infected with, or recovered from COVID-19 were included in the dataset. The repertoires were released in a freely available public database intended as a resource for research on the immune response to SARS-CoV-2. Samples came from the ongoing ImmuneRACE study (first 160 participants) plus 1,254 subjects from 6 global collaborators. Nearly every sample came with metadata listing a de-identified subject ID, COVID-19 status, age in years and sex. Where HLA class I and class II types were available, the types were taken from metadata supplied by the sample provider, not from assay-based typing.

Its CDR3 holds 17 amino acids, cysteine through phenylalanine. The entry retains the CDR3 DNA only, 51 bases that are in frame from base 1. The junction shows trimming of 3 bases on V and 3 bases on J, and the gene matches do not reach 8 bases of it. Looking up the germline V gene (reference sequence) yields CDR1 LNHDA and CDR2 SQIVND. The collaborating institutions used their own protocols to collect whole blood in K2EDTA tubes. For TCRbeta analysis, collaborator samples were shipped as frozen whole blood, as isolated PBMCs, or as DNA extracted from either sample type. TCRbeta CDR3 regions were amplified from genomic DNA using the immunoSEQ Assay, a bias-controlled multiplex PCR. As for the original processing: Within the assay, amplification of reference gene primers was used to estimate how many nucleated cells each sample contained. To quantify the absolute abundance of each unique TCRbeta CDR3 rearrangement, sequence reads were collapsed and filtered. For each sample, productive Simpson clonality was calculated as the square root of Simpson's diversity index across productive rearrangements. What TCRdb holds here is the immuneACCESS table cut down to in-frame rearrangements. Part of the clones is not present; checked against another copy, under half of the missing clones reflect an unresolved V gene, and the others are unexplained. That table supplies the V and J calls and clone size; D and trimming were determined from the DNA. The sample records over 100,000 clones, about 89% of which are singletons. The ten biggest clones cover roughly 14% of the sample.

Paper-wide results and their limitations: Clinical and demographic metadata were provided uncurated, with the amount varying by source and participant.

This clonotype was obtained from a man aged 50 to 59 with acute or convalescent COVID-19. What was sequenced was peripheral blood. This chain joins TRBV19 to TRBJ2-1; 10 central nucleotides agree with TRBD2. The CDR3 in this case is CASSILAGVLVYNEQFF. The DNA sequence reads TGTGCCAGTAGTATCCTAGCGGGAGTTTTGGTCTACAATGAGCAGTTCTTC.